These 25 T cell receptor beta chains originate from one sample sequenced in a study of CD8+CD57+ T cells in acquired aplastic anemia. Profiling that covered TCR beta VDJ and CDR3 relied on genomic DNA as its template. MiXCR was run by TCRdb on the reads, yielding one entry per CDR3 protein. The sample consists of 270,000 or so distinct CDR3 sequences, about 80% of them appearing once. Sequencing involved patients with CD8+CD57+ cell expansion previously shown by flow cytometry. Material: sorted CD4+, CD8+, or CD8+CD57+ T cells (not recorded which) from PBMCs. These receptor sequences come from a human donor with aplastic anemia.

As concerns this clonotype: The conserved phenylalanine or tryptophan is not found at the CDR3 terminus, so this likely reflects a read error. No DNA is shown, since the ends of the CDR3 on it are uncertain; the CDR3 is the one TCRdb lists. V gene TRBV7-9 combines with J gene TRBJ2-4; the table gives TRBD2 as D, unverified against the DNA. Including both end residues, the CDR3 is 12 amino acids long. Looked up from germline, CDR1 is SEHNR and CDR2 is FQNEAQ (reference sequence). The CDR3 loop reads CASSGARSGEYD.

This clonotype was observed once. The V and J genes are TRBV19 and TRBJ2-7, with TRBD1 matching 8 bases. CDR3 length: 16 residues. Germline loops: CDR1 LNHDA, CDR2 SQIVND (reference sequence). The junction had 18 bases not matched to a gene; V was cut back by 6 bases and J by 8 bases. The CDR3 nucleotides are TGTGCCAGTAGGATACCGGGACAGGCGAACCTGGACAAGCAGTACGTC. It is translated as CASRIPGQANLDKQYV.

V is TRBV5-6 and J is TRBJ1-1, with D possibly TRBD1 on 6 matching bases. Germline lookup yields CDR1 SGHDT and CDR2 YYEEEE. This CDR3 comprises 15 residues. The V and J ends lost 4 bases and 1 base respectively, with 14 bases between them. The CDR3 DNA is TGTGCCAGCAGCGGGGAGAGGGGGGCGAACACTGAAGCTTTCTTT. This translates into CASSGERGANTEAFF.

The gene calls are TRBV2 and TRBJ1-2, with D tentatively TRBD1 (6 bases). The ends were cut back, 8 bases at V and 7 bases at J, with 17 bases in the middle. There are 13 residues in the CDR3. Germline V CDR1 and CDR2: SNHLY, FYNNEI. CDR3 residues: CASWANRVSGYTF. The CDR3 nucleotides read TGTGCCAGCTGGGCAAACAGGGTTTCTGGCTACACCTTC.

This clonotype was recorded once. The chain is built from TRBV6-1 and TRBJ2-6; D gene unclear. CDR3 length: 15 residues. Germline CDR1 MNHNS, CDR2 SASEGT. V was clipped by 8 bases and J by 4 bases, with 15 bases between them. The CDR3 coding sequence is TGTGCCAGCCCTTACCTGTCTTCCGGGGCCAACGTCCTGACTTTC. This sequence encodes CASPYLSSGANVLTF.

CDR3 nucleotide sequence: TGTGCCAGCAGCTTAGAAGGAGGCCGGGAGAGCGAGGAGCAGTTCTTC. Amino acids: CASSLEGGRESEEQFF. The chain uses TRBV7-2 and TRBJ2-1; possibly TRBD2 for D (6 bases). From germline, CDR1 is SGHTA and CDR2 FQGNSA. V gave up 1 base and J gave up 10 bases, with 20 bases separating them. This CDR3 spans 16 amino acids.

Turning to this clonotype: The germline gene is not matched at one end of the junction; a read error may be the cause. The chain uses TRBV7-8 and TRBJ2-5; D tentatively reads TRBD1 or TRBD2 (6 bases each). Per germline, CDR1 SGHVS and CDR2 FQNEAQ. The CDR3 length is 15 residues. CDR3 residues: CASSLGGARRGTKYF. In DNA, the CDR3 is TGTGCCAGCAGCTTAGGGGGAGCTCGGAGGGGGACCAAGTACTTC.

The chain couples TRBV19 to TRBJ1-2; no clear D gene. The CDR3 totals 16 residues. V lost 5 bases and J lost 5, with 21 bases in between. From germline, CDR1 is LNHDA and CDR2 SQIVND (reference sequence). In DNA, the CDR3 is TGTGCCAGTAGTTTAGCTAGCGACGGGCTCGTATATGGCTACACCTTC. This codes for CASSLASDGLVYGYTF.

With respect to this clonotype: The germline gene is not matched at one end of the junction; a read error may be the cause. CDR3 region: CGSSEVGGSGNHF. The DNA of the CDR3 is TGTGGCAGCAGTGAAGTGGGAGGCTCCGGCAACCACTTT. The genes are TRBV7-8 and TRBJ1-2; D remains unclear. This CDR3 has 13 residues. In germline, CDR1 is SGHVS, CDR2 FQNEAQ.

This clonotype was counted a few times. This rearrangement joins TRBV7-2 to TRBJ2-3, with D unclear. The germline V gene encodes CDR1 SGHTA and CDR2 FQGNSA. The CDR3 has 14 amino acids. Deletions cut 0 bases from V and 6 bases from J, with 10 bases between. CDR3 sequence (DNA): TGTGCCAGCAGCTTAGCTGCGCGTCCCGATACGCAGTATTTT. It yields the protein CASSLAARPDTQYF.

This clonotype has a handful of counts. The V call is TRBV7-8, the J call TRBJ1-2, with 7 bases that match TRBD1. The CDR3 has 15 amino acids. Per the germline V gene, CDR1 is SGHVS and CDR2 is FQNEAQ. V dropped 0 bases and J dropped 14; count of bases not matched to a gene: 15. The CDR3 DNA follows: TGTGCCAGCAGCTTAGCAGGGGGCGCCGACAATCAGTATACCTTC. It is translated as CASSLAGGADNQYTF.

This sequence joins TRBV14 and TRBJ1-2; D might be TRBD1 (5 bases). The CDR3 loop spans 18 amino acids. V lost 0 bases and J lost 3, with 20 bases in between. Germline CDR1 SGHDN, CDR2 FVKESK. The CDR3 coding sequence is TGTGCCAGCAGCCAAGATTCCAGGTCGGGTCGGGGCTACTATGGCTACACCTTC. It codes for CASSQDSRSGRGYYGYTF.

Worth noting for this clonotype: The limits of the CDR3 on the DNA are not certain, so only TCRdb's listed CDR3 is given. The gene calls are TRBV9 and TRBJ2-1; the table's D call, TRBD1, was not checked against the DNA. Inclusive of both ends, the CDR3 amounts to 16 amino acids. Per germline, CDR1 SGDLS and CDR2 YYNGEE. CDR3 amino acids: CASRHLGNIQYFEQFF.

This sequence joins TRBV9 and TRBJ2-1, with 12 nucleotides matching TRBD1. The CDR3 is 16 residues long. The junction had 14 bases not matched to a gene; V was cut back by 4 bases and J by 12 bases. The V gene's germline CDR1 is SGDLS and CDR2 YYNGEE. CDR3 in amino acids: CASSPGTGGYGYTQFF. In DNA form, the CDR3 reads TGTGCCAGCAGCCCGGGGACAGGGGGCTATGGCTACACGCAGTTCTTC.

The chain couples TRBV11-3 to TRBJ2-5; no definite D call. V was trimmed by 5 bases and J by 3 bases, leaving 13 bases between them. The CDR3 sequence is 14 residues long. Germline V CDR1 and CDR2: SGHNT, YENEEA. CDR3 sequence reads: CASSIARQEETQYF. The DNA of the CDR3 is TGTGCCAGCAGCATAGCTCGTCAGGAAGAGACCCAGTACTTC.

The rearrangement links TRBV9 to TRBJ1-2; D perhaps matches TRBD1 (5 bases). The CDR3 sequence is 16 residues long. V was clipped by 0 bases and J by 9 bases, with 21 bases between them. Germline CDR1 SGDLS, CDR2 YYNGEE. Here the CDR3 DNA reads TGTGCCAGCAGCGTAGCGGGGGACGCCTACGATGAGCGCTACACCTTC. Its translation: CASSVAGDAYDERYTF.

A note on this clonotype: At one end, the junction sequence differs from germline, possibly due to a read error. The chain couples TRBV7-9 to TRBJ1-6; 11 bases are a match to TRBD1. Germline CDR1 SEHNR, CDR2 FQNEAQ (reference sequence). The CDR3 extends over 16 amino acids. The CDR3 spells CAGQGARASQNSPLHF. The CDR3 coding sequence is TGTGCCGGACAGGGGGCTAGGGCGTCCCAGAATTCCCCCCTCCACTTT.

As to this clonotype: The final CDR3 position lacks the conserved phenylalanine or tryptophan, pointing to a likely read error. The CDR3 nucleotides are TGTGCCAGCAGCTACGTCGCGGCAGCGACCTACACCCAG. Translated, it gives CASSYVAAATYTQ. The chain employs TRBV7-9 and TRBJ1-2, with no clear D. The CDR3 is 13 amino acids. Trimming took 4 bases from V and 10 from J, leaving 16 bases between them. Germline V gives CDR1 SEHNR, CDR2 FQNEAQ (reference sequence).

As to this clonotype: It is likely a read error, because the conserved phenylalanine at the end of the CDR3 is missing. J is TRBJ2-7 and V is TRBV10-1; D is unresolved. This CDR3 contains 14 residues. CDR1 and CDR2 (germline): WNHNN, SYGVQD (reference sequence). CDR3: CASSYEHGNYTQYL. In nucleotides, the CDR3 is TGTGCCAGCAGCTACGAGCATGGTAACTACACGCAGTACTTG.

V is TRBV20-1 and J is TRBJ2-1; TRBD1 might be the D (6 bases). CDR1 is DFQATT, CDR2 SNEGSKA, per germline (reference sequence). The V gene lost 3 bases and the J gene lost 0 bases, with 12 bases spanning the gap. The CDR3 covers 15 residues. This CDR3 reads CSASGQTSSYNEQFF. Written as DNA, the CDR3 is TGCAGTGCTAGTGGACAGACGAGCTCCTACAATGAGCAGTTCTTC.

Of note for this clonotype: At one end, the junction sequence differs from germline, possibly due to a read error. The V gene is TRBV7-9, the J gene TRBJ2-3; TRBD2 aligns across 8 bases. Looked up from germline, CDR1 is SEHNR and CDR2 is FQNEAQ (reference sequence). CDR3 length: 14 residues. The CDR3 bases are TGTGCCAGCAGCTTTCAAAGAAGCGGGGGTAGGCATGAGTTT. This gives the protein CASSFQRSGGRHEF.

This chain uses TRBV7-8 with TRBJ2-7, with D possibly TRBD2 on 6 matching bases. Per the germline V gene, CDR1 is SGHVS and CDR2 is FQNEAQ. The length of the CDR3 is 18 residues. CDR3 loop: CASSLEGGADTQYYEQHV. In nucleotides, the CDR3 is TGTGCCAGCAGCTTAGAGGGAGGTGCCGATACCCAGTATTACGAGCAGCACGTC.

This chain links TRBV20-1 with TRBJ1-1, with unresolved D. V was cut by 4 bases and J by 3 bases, with 6 bases left in between. CDR1 and CDR2 from the germline V gene are DFQATT and SNEGSKA (reference sequence). This CDR3 spans 11 amino acids. The CDR3 DNA sequence: TGCAGTGCTATCGACTACACTGAAGCTTTCTTT. Residues: CSAIDYTEAFF.

This clonotype was detected once. The chain carries TRBV19 and TRBJ2-7, with a tentative D call TRBD1 (6 bases). This CDR3 has 15 amino acids. Germline CDR1 LNHDA, CDR2 SQIVND (reference sequence). V gave up 5 bases and J gave up 3 bases, with 17 bases separating them. The CDR3 is CASSGRTASYYEQYF. The CDR3 coding sequence is TGTGCCAGTAGTGGACGGACAGCCAGCTACTACGAGCAGTACTTC.

This clonotype has a single count. The chain carries TRBV5-6 and TRBJ2-3, with D hard to call. Germline V lookup: CDR1 SGHDT, CDR2 YYEEEE. CDR3 length: 13 amino acids. The ends were cut back, 0 bases at V and 5 bases at J, with 7 bases in the middle. CDR3 nucleotide sequence: TGTGCCAGCAGCTTGGCGGCAGTAGATACGCAGTATTTT. Protein: CASSLAAVDTQYF. The whole variable domain, remainder taken from reference TRBV5-6 and TRBJ2-3, is DAGVTQSPTHLIKTRGQQVTLRCSPKSGHDTVSWYQQALGQGPQFIFQYYEEEERQRGNFPDRFSGHQFPNYSSELNVNALLLGDSALYLCASSLAAVDTQYFGPGTRLTVL.